This TCR beta chain was identified in a study of identifying expanded T cells in peripheral blood (dated by TCRdb to about 2019). With regard to the full study: Separate aliquots of the same genomic DNA pool were sequenced to produce technical replicates, and four replicates were compared in pairs. The paper as a whole reports these results and caveats: Between technical replicates the binomial model flagged approximately 1.3 differentially abundant clones, whereas over around 2 weeks the binomial model flagged about 15 and over about 4 weeks around 19. The authors expected that over much longer intervals, such as months to years, biological variance in healthy repertoires might increase even further. The beta-binomial model significantly reduced the number of clones called differentially abundant and the false-positive rate across all healthy-donor time intervals. Across all healthy donors, variance in clone template counts between roughly two-week samples was found to increase significantly with total template count.

No immune events, such as infections, were documented for the healthy donors during the collection period. Blood repertoires from healthy donors were used as a training cohort for calibrating time-dependent variance in a beta-binomial model of differential abundance of T-cell clones. The training cohort included approximately ten healthy donors, of whom 3 were female and 7 were male. An age range of roughly 29 to 64 years, with an average of about 39 years, was recorded for the donors. Whole blood from each healthy donor was obtained from a commercial supplier and was collected at three time points around 15 days apart. For immunosequencing, genomic DNA was extracted from whole blood that had not been sorted. TCRbeta CDR3 regions were profiled with the immunoSEQ Assay using bias-controlled multiplex PCR amplification of genomic DNA. Processing in the source paper ran as follows. To quantify the absolute abundance of each unique TCRbeta CDR3 region, the sequences were collapsed and filtered. Differential abundance was tested with two models: a binomial (Fisher-equivalent) model and a beta-binomial model that adds time-dependent variance fitted from healthy donors. Clones with fewer than 5 combined templates were removed, and differential abundance was called for clones with a Benjamini-Hochberg FDR below 0.01. Using the form v = (b*log(k)+a)^2, the beta-binomial variance was modeled as a function of the total template count across the two samples. This immuneACCESS table, as held by TCRdb, lists in-frame sequences with V and J called but not all clones. Of the missing ones, under half trace to an unresolved V gene in checked studies; the others have no known cause. V and J calls and clone size follow that table, whereas D and trimming were derived from the DNA. A total of about 100,000 clones appear in this sample, 88% of them only once. Jointly, the top ten make up 5.5% of the sample.

Measured from the cysteine to the phenylalanine, the CDR3 is 15 residues long. The DNA shown is the 45-base CDR3, in frame from base 1. V is trimmed back by 3 bases and J by 11 bases, and the junction contains 12 bases that no gene match accounts for. Taken from the germline V gene, the CDR1 and CDR2 loops are SGHDT and YYEEEE. Turning to this clone: What antigen it recognizes has not been identified. It has no much larger one-base neighbor in the sample; base qualities were not kept.

This sequence was found in a person aged 18-69 years in good health. Sequences were obtained from blood. Recombination connected TRBV5-6 to TRBJ1-5, with 9 middle bases fitting TRBD1. The DNA sequence is given as TGTGCCAGCAGCTGGAGACAGGGGGTGGTAAGAGCCCAGCATTTT. This encodes CASSWRQGVVRAQHF.